These 2 T cell receptor beta chains were sequenced from one sample in a study of blood T cell repertoires in COVID-19. Repertoires were generated with immunoSEQ multiplex PCR, while TCRdb's copy carries only in-frame clones and drops some. Of more than 150,000 clones in the sample, about 86% were seen once. The sample taken for sequencing was peripheral blood. The receptors derive from a man aged 25 to 40 with active or convalescent COVID-19.

The chain is built from TRBV10-3 and TRBJ2-7; TRBD2 is a possible D gene (5 bases). CDR1 and CDR2 from the germline V gene are ENHRY and SYGVKD. Trimming removed 6 bases from V and 0 bases from J, with 12 bases in between. CDR3 size: 14 residues. The DNA for the CDR3 is TGTGCCATCAGGAGCGGTCCAGCCTCCTACGAGCAGTACGTC. Translating gives CAIRSGPASYEQYV.

J is TRBJ2-5 and V is TRBV3-1 (or the pseudogene TRBV3-2); 7 bases line up with TRBD2. This CDR3 spans 14 amino acids. The germline gives CDR1 LGHDT, CDR2 YNNKEL (reference sequence). V was clipped by 4 bases and J by 1 base; unmatched bases: 3. The CDR3 spells CASSRLAGQETQYF. The CDR3 DNA is TGTGCCAGCAGCCGTTTAGCGGGCCAAGAGACCCAGTACTTC.